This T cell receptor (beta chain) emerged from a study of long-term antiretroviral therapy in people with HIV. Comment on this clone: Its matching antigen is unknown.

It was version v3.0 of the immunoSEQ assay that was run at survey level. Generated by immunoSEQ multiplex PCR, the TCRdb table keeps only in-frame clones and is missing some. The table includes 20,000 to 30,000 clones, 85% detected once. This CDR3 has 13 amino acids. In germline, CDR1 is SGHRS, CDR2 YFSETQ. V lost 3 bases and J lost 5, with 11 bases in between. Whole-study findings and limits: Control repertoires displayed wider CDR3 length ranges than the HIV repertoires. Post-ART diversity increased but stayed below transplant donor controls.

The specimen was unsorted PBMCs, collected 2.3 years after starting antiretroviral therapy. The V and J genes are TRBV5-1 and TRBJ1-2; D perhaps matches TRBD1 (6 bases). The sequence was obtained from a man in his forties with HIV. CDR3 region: CASSSGVWYGYTF. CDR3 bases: TGCGCCAGCAGCTCAGGGGTTTGGTATGGCTACACCTTC.